The entry that follows covers one T cell receptor beta chain sequence. The data were obtained in a study of blood T cell repertoires in COVID-19. In the study overall: Samples representing acute and convalescent COVID-19 were sourced from the United States, Italy and Spain. Sources were T cells, B-cell-depleted T cells, or PBMCs; the material itself was cDNA or gDNA.

The length of the CDR3 is 19 residues. J was trimmed by 3 bases and V by 1 base; bases with no gene match: 12. The germline CDR1 and CDR2 sequences are KGHDR and SFDVKD. Original handling: Researchers report that nucleated cell counts were estimated from reference gene primer amplification. Libraries were prepared by immunoSEQ multiplex PCR; TCRdb keeps only in-frame clonotypes and omits some of them. V, J and clone size were drawn from that table, and D and trimming were deduced from the DNA. The sample contains about 100,000 clones, around 90% of which appear only once. The J gene is TRBJ1-1, the V gene TRBV24-1, with 11 bases identical to TRBD1. This TCR was sampled from a human donor in a cohort sampled during active COVID-19. Material for sequencing was peripheral blood. The CDR3 region is CATSDFEDRGLLMDTEAFF. CDR3 nucleotides: TGTGCCACCAGTGATTTTGAGGACAGGGGGCTTTTAATGGACACTGAAGCTTTCTTT.